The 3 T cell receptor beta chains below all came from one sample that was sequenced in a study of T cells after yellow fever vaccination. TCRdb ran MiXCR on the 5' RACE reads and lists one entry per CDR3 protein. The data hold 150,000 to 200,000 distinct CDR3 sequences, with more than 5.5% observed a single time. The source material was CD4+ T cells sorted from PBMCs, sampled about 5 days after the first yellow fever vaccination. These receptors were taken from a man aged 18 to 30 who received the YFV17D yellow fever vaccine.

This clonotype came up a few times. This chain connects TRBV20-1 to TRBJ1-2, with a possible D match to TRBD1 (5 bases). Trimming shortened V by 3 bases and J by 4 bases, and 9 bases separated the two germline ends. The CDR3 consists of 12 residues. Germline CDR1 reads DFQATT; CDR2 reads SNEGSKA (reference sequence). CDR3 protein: CSARGVGYGYTF. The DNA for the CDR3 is TGCAGTGCTAGGGGGGTTGGCTATGGCTACACCTTC.

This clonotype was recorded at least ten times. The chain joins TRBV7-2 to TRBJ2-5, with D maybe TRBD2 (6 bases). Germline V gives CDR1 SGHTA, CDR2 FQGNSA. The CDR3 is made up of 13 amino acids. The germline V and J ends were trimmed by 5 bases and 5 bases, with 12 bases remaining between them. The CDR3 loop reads CASSPTSSETQYF. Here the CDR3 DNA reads TGTGCCAGCAGCCCGACTAGTAGCGAGACCCAGTACTTC.

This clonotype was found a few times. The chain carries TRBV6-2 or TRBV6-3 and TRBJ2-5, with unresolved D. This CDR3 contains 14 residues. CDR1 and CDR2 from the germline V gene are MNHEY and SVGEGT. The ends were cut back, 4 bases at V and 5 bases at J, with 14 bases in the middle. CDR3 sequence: CASSSSWVGETQYF. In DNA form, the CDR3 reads TGTGCCAGCAGTTCCTCCTGGGTTGGGGAGACCCAGTACTTC.